This entry features one T cell receptor (beta chain) sequence. This entry belongs to a study of blood T cell repertoires in COVID-19. Background on the study: Italy, Spain and the United States were the sources of the convalescent and acute COVID-19 samples. T cells, B-cell-depleted T cells, or PBMCs supplied cDNA or gDNA.

CDR3 length equals 17 residues. V lost 3 bases to trimming and J lost 1 base; unmatched junction nucleotides: 6. CDR1 SGHDT and CDR2 YYEEEE come from the germline V gene. As processed by the authors: Scientists estimated how many nucleated cells there were by amplifying reference gene primers. TCRdb keeps only in-frame clones here, not all; method: immunoSEQ multiplex PCR. That table furnishes V, J and clone size, whereas the DNA furnished D and trimming. This table holds about 140,000 clones, around 90% found once. This rearrangement joins TRBV5-6 to TRBJ2-3, with TRBD2 matching 12 bases. Sequences were obtained from peripheral blood. This TCR came from a human donor in a cohort sampled during active COVID-19. In nucleotides, the CDR3 is TGTGCCAGCAGCTCCCAGACTAGCGGGGGCCGCACAGATACGCAGTATTTT. Protein sequence: CASSSQTSGGRTDTQYF.